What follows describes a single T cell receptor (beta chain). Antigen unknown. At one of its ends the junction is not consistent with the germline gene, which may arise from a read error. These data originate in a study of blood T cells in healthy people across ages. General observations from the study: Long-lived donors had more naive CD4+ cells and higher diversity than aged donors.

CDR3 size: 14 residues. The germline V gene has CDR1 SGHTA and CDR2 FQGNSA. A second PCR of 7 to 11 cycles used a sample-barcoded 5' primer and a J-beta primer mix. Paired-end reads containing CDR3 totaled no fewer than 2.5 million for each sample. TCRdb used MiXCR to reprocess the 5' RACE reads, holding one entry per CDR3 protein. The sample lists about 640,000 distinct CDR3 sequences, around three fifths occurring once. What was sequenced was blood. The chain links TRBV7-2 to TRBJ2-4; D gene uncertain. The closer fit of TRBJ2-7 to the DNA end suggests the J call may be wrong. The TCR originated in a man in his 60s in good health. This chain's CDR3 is CGSSLAPGLYEQYF. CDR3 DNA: TGTGGCAGCAGCTTAGCACCAGGTCTCTACGAGCAGTACTTC.